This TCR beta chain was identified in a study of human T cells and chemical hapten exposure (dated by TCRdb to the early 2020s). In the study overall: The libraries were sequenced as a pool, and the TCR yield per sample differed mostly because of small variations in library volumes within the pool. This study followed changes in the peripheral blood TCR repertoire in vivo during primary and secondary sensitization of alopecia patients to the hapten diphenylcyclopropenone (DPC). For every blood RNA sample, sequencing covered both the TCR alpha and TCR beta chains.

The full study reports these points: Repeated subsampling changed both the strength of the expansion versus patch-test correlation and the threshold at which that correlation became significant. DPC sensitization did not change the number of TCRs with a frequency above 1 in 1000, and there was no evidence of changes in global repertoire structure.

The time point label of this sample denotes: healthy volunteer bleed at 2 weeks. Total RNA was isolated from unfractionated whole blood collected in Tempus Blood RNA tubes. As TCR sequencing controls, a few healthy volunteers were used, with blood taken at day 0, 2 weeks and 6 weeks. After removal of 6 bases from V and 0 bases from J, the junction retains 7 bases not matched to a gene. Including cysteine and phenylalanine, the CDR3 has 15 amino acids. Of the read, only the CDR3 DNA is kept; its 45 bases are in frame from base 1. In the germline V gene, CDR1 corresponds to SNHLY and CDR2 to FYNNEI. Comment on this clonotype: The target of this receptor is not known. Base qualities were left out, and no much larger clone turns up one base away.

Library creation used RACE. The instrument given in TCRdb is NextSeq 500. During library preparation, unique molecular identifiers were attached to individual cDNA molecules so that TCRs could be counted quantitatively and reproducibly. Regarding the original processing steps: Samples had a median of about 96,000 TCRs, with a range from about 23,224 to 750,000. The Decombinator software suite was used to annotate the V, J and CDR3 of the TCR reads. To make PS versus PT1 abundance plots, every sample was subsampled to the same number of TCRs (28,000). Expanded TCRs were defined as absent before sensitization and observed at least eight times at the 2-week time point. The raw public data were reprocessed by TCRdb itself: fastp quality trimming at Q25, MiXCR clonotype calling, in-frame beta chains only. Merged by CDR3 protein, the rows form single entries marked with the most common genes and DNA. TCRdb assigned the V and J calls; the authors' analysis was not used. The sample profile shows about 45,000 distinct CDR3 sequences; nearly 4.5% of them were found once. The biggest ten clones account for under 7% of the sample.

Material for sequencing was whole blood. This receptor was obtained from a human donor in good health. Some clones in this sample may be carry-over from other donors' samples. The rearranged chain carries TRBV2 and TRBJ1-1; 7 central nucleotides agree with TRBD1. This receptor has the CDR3 CASRLMGQLNTEAFF. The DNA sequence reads TGTGCCAGCAGGCTCATGGGACAGTTGAACACTGAAGCTTTCTTT.